These 15 T cell receptor beta chains originate from one sample sequenced in a study of cytomegalovirus exposure and HLA in healthy donors. A multiplex PCR was run with 60 Vbeta primers and 13 Jbeta primers. Assay used: immunoSEQ multiplex PCR; TCRdb lists only in-frame clones, some missing. Of about 120,000 clones in the sample, roughly 9% were seen once. Sequenced sample: PBMCs. The source of these receptors is a woman aged 40 to 50 in good health and CMV-seropositive.

A few counts support this clone. CDR3: CASSSDSAPAEAFF. In DNA form, the CDR3 reads TGTGCCAGCAGCTCTGACAGCGCCCCGGCTGAAGCTTTCTTT. The V gene is TRBV7-9, the J gene TRBJ1-1; maybe TRBD1 (5 bases). Germline V CDR1 and CDR2: SEHNR, FQNEAQ (reference sequence). The CDR3 loop spans 14 amino acids. V was shortened by 4 bases and J by 6 bases, with 15 bases between the two germline ends.

The CDR3 region is CASGVGDRVVVETQYF. CDR3 nucleotide sequence: TGTGCTAGTGGTGTAGGAGACAGGGTCGTTGTGGAGACCCAGTACTTC. The V and J genes are TRBV12-5 and TRBJ2-5, with TRBD1 matching 7 bases. The trim removed 5 bases at V and 5 bases at J, leaving 14 bases unmatched. CDR3 length: 16 residues. The germline CDR1 and CDR2 sequences are LGHNT and FRNRAP.

This clone has only a few counts. The rearrangement joins TRBV11-2 to TRBJ2-3; 11 nucleotides line up with TRBD2. Trimming took 5 bases from V and 3 from J; bases not matched to a gene: 7. The CDR3 is 16 amino acids. The germline V gene has CDR1 SGHAT and CDR2 FQNNGV. The CDR3 loop reads CASSPIAGGVTDTQYF. The CDR3, as DNA: TGTGCCAGCAGCCCGATAGCGGGGGGGGTGACAGATACGCAGTATTTT.

This clone was seen a handful of times. The CDR3 DNA follows: TGTGCCAGCAGCCTGGACACAGTGACGGAAAAACTGTTTTTT. Its protein product is CASSLDTVTEKLFF. The V call is TRBV5-4, the J call TRBJ1-4, with D possibly being TRBD1 (5 bases). V lost 4 bases and J 8 bases, leaving 15 bases between the germline ends. Germline V gene data show CDR1 as SGHNT and CDR2 as YYREEE (reference sequence). The CDR3 loop spans 14 amino acids.

This clone turned up a few times. This chain uses TRBV5-1 with TRBJ1-1; D may be TRBD1 (5 bases). This CDR3 comprises 14 residues. Looked up from germline, CDR1 is SGHRS and CDR2 is YFSETQ. With 5 bases removed from V and 5 bases from J, the gap between germline ends came to 16 bases. The CDR3 region is CASRLGGEGTEAFF. CDR3 DNA: TGCGCCAGCAGACTGGGGGGTGAGGGAACTGAAGCTTTCTTT.

This clone was observed at least ten times. Distinct nucleotide sequences in the sample also encode this CDR3. The chain employs TRBV6-1 and TRBJ2-7; D not certain. The V end lost 2 bases, the J end lost 2 bases, and 10 bases lay between the germline ends. The germline V gene has CDR1 MNHNS and CDR2 SASEGT. The CDR3 is 14 residues long. The CDR3 DNA reads as TGTGCCAGCAGTGAAAGACACGCTGCCTACGAGCAGTACTTC. It yields the protein CASSERHAAYEQYF.

Only one count was recorded for this clone. This chain joins TRBV4-2 and TRBJ2-3, with 8 bases aligning to TRBD2. This CDR3 is built from 17 residues. The J segment lost 8 bases and the V segment lost 2 bases, leaving 15 bases of the junction unmatched. Germline-derived CDR1 and CDR2 are LGHNA and YNFKEQ. CDR3 amino acids: CASSQPTGLGDAGTQYF. The CDR3 DNA follows: TGTGCCAGCAGCCAACCCACGGGACTAGGGGACGCGGGTACGCAGTATTTT.

V is TRBV5-1 and J is TRBJ2-2; 7 nucleotides agree with TRBD1. CDR1 is SGHRS, CDR2 YFSETQ, per germline. CDR3 length: 15 amino acids. Trimming took 3 bases from V and 3 from J; bases not matched to a gene: 5. The chain's CDR3 is CASSYLQGYTGELFF. The CDR3 nucleotides are TGCGCCAGCAGCTACTTACAGGGGTACACCGGGGAGCTGTTTTTT.

CDR3 sequence (DNA): TGTGCCTCTGGGACAGGGGGCTACGAGCAGTACTTC. Amino acids: CASGTGGYEQYF. This chain joins TRBV11-2 and TRBJ2-7; 11 nucleotides match TRBD1. The CDR3 length is 12 residues. Germline-derived CDR1 and CDR2 are SGHAT and FQNNGV. Germline trimming cut 11 bases from V and 3 bases from J; bases unmatched to any gene: 3.

This clone showed up just a few times. The chain has TRBV9 and TRBJ2-3, with TRBD2 as a possible D gene (8 bases). The CDR3 has 15 residues. V lost 3 bases and J lost 5, with 16 bases in between. Germline V CDR1 and CDR2: SGDLS, YYNGEE. The CDR3 here is CASSARGLAGDTQYF. For the CDR3, the DNA is TGTGCCAGCAGCGCGAGGGGGCTAGCGGGAGATACGCAGTATTTT.

This clone was seen at least ten times. The gene calls are TRBV6-4 and TRBJ2-2; 9 positions match TRBD1. Trimming cost V 6 bases and J 4 bases; bases outside gene matches: 3. The CDR3 runs 14 residues. CDR1 is MRHNA and CDR2 is SNTAGT in the germline V gene. For the CDR3, the DNA is TGTGCCAGCAGGGGACAGGGTCCCACCGGGGAGCTGTTTTTT. Its translation: CASRGQGPTGELFF.

This clone was seen a handful of times. CDR3 sequence reads: CASSVDRGELDGYTF. The CDR3 DNA reads as TGTGCCAGCAGCGTGGACAGGGGAGAGTTGGATGGCTACACCTTC. The rearrangement joins TRBV11-2 to TRBJ1-2; the match to TRBD1 covers 9 bases. Germline V gene data show CDR1 as SGHAT and CDR2 as FQNNGV. V lost 5 bases and J lost 6; bases outside the gene matches: 10. The CDR3 loop spans 15 amino acids.

This rearrangement joins TRBV28 to TRBJ2-7; D ambiguous. Per germline, CDR1 MDHEN and CDR2 SYDVKM. Trimming removed 6 bases at V and 1 base at J, with 10 bases between. The CDR3 has 13 residues. The CDR3 loop reads CASRGQVSYEQYF. The CDR3 DNA reads as TGTGCCAGCAGGGGCCAGGTGTCCTACGAGCAGTACTTC.

The V call is TRBV5-1, the J call TRBJ2-7, with 10 bases matching TRBD1. J lost 0 bases, V lost 0 bases, and 6 bases had no gene match. The CDR3 is 17 amino acids. CDR1 is SGHRS, CDR2 YFSETQ, per germline. CDR3 in DNA: TGCGCCAGCAGCTTGGGCCAGGGACAGGGGAGCTCCTACGAGCAGTACTTC. It encodes CASSLGQGQGSSYEQYF.

This sequence joins TRBV5-1 and TRBJ2-2; possible D gene TRBD2, 5 bases. Trimming removed 1 base from V and 3 bases from J, with 7 bases in between. Germline-derived CDR1 and CDR2 are SGHRS and YFSETQ. CDR3 size: 14 residues. The CDR3 coding sequence is TGCGCCAGCAGCTTGACGAGGGACACCGGGGAGCTGTTTTTT. Translating gives CASSLTRDTGELFF. The entire variable domain, with the rest obtained from reference TRBV5-1 and TRBJ2-2, is as follows: KAGVTQTPRYLIKTRGQQVTLSCSPISGHRSVSWYQQTPGQGLQFLFEYFSETQRNKGNFPGRFSGRQFSNSRSEMNVSTLELGDSALYLCASSLTRDTGELFFGEGSRLTVL.